Presented here are 17 T cell receptor beta chains from one specimen sequenced in a study of regulatory T cells in long-lasting Graves disease. TCR beta libraries were built with iRepertoire HTBI primers and Arm-PCR of CDR3 regions. TCRdb itself ran the multiplex PCR reads through MiXCR, one entry per CDR3 protein. Of a few hundred thousand distinct CDR3 sequences in the sample, about 17% were seen once. This sample's time point: newly diagnosed GD, antithyroid drugs for less than 3 months. After RNA was extracted from PBMCs, the TCR library was made from it. This sample was also put to use in a study of T cells in Graves' hyperthyroidism and ophthalmopathy.

Sample: peripheral blood mononuclear cells (PBMCs), taken at new diagnosis, from a patient treated with antithyroid drugs. These receptors all come from a young woman with Graves disease.

Concerning this clonotype: This may be a read error: a much more frequent sequence differs by one nucleotide. This chain uses TRBV20-1 with TRBJ2-1; D is possibly TRBD2 (6 bases). The CDR3 has 14 amino acids. The germline CDR1 and CDR2 sequences are DFQATT and SNEGSKA (reference sequence). CDR3 sequence: CSARPGLTYSEQFF. The DNA of the CDR3 is TGCAGTGCTAGACCGGGACTTACTTACAGTGAGCAGTTCTTC.

The chain employs TRBV7-2 and TRBJ2-1; 11 bases are a match to TRBD2. CDR1 is SGHTA, CDR2 FQGNSA, per germline. Trimming removed 5 bases from V and 13 bases from J; junction bases left unmatched: 13. The CDR3 is made up of 15 amino acids. The DNA for the CDR3 is TGTGCCAGCAGCCTCACTAGCGGGAGTGCGGAGACCCAGTTCTTC. Translation gives CASSLTSGSAETQFF.

This clonotype was seen at least ten times. The rearrangement joins TRBV18 to TRBJ1-1; 9 nucleotides line up with TRBD1. The trim removed 5 bases at V and 3 bases at J, leaving 7 bases unmatched. This CDR3 has 15 residues. Germline V gives CDR1 KGHSH, CDR2 LQKENI. The CDR3 is CASSSKRTGDTEAFF. CDR3 coding DNA: TGTGCCAGCTCATCGAAAAGGACAGGGGACACTGAAGCTTTCTTT.

This clonotype showed up just a few times. The chain carries TRBV19 and TRBJ1-1; D not certain. Trimming left V 10 bases short and J 4 bases short, with 7 bases between. Germline CDR1 and CDR2: LNHDA and SQIVND (reference sequence). The CDR3 is 10 amino acids. The CDR3 sequence: CAKRGTEAFF. The CDR3 nucleotides are TGTGCCAAAAGAGGCACTGAAGCTTTCTTT.

This clonotype came up many times. The rearrangement joins TRBV18 to TRBJ1-4; D is ambiguous. The CDR3 runs 14 residues. Between the trimmed V and J ends, which lost 6 bases and 2 bases, there was a span of 10 bases. Germline V gene lookup returns CDR1 KGHSH and CDR2 LQKENI. CDR3 loop: CASSPQVTNEKLFF. In DNA form, the CDR3 reads TGTGCCAGCTCGCCCCAGGTGACTAATGAAAAACTGTTTTTT.

The chain is built from TRBV7-8 and TRBJ2-2; weak D call: TRBD1 (5 bases). V was trimmed by 4 bases and J by 5 bases, leaving 14 bases between them. Germline V gives CDR1 SGHVS, CDR2 FQNEAQ. CDR3 length: 15 amino acids. The DNA for the CDR3 is TGTGCCAGCAGCTACGATTCAGGGTGGACCGGGGAGCTGTTTTTT. This encodes CASSYDSGWTGELFF.

This clonotype appeared many times. The genes are TRBV6-2 or TRBV6-3 and TRBJ2-1, with 8 nucleotides matching TRBD1. The trim removed 8 bases at V and 8 bases at J, leaving 8 bases unmatched. Per germline, CDR1 MNHEY and CDR2 SVGEGT. This CDR3 region has 13 residues. CDR3 coding DNA: TGTGCCAGCGTGCAGGGGGCGCGTGATGAGCAGTTCTTC. As protein: CASVQGARDEQFF.

To note about this clonotype: The junction shows a germline mismatch at one end, possibly a read error. V is TRBV18 and J is TRBJ2-2; D gene unclear. The germline CDR1 and CDR2 sequences are KGHSH and LQKENI. The CDR3 consists of 15 residues. CDR3 sequence (DNA): TGTGCCAGCTCACCACGGAATCGTTACACCGGAGAGCTGTTTTTT. Translation gives CASSPRNRYTGELFF.

Points on this clonotype: A much larger clone sits a single nucleotide away, making a read error possible. This sequence joins TRBV5-1 and TRBJ2-3, with TRBD2 matching 12 bases. Germline-derived CDR1 and CDR2 are SGHRS and YFSETQ. The CDR3 loop spans 15 amino acids. J gave up 7 bases and V 3 bases, and 6 bases lay outside the gene matches. The CDR3, as DNA: TGCGCCAGCAGCTCCCGACTAGCGGGAGCACATACGCAGTATTTT. This gives the protein CASSSRLAGAHTQYF.

This clonotype was found many times. The chain links TRBV6-5 to TRBJ2-1; TRBD1 is a possible D gene (6 bases). Germline CDR1 MNHEY, CDR2 SVGAGI. Trimming removed 2 bases from V and 3 bases from J, with 11 bases in between. The CDR3 covers 15 residues. This CDR3 reads CASSYGGQNYNEQFF. The CDR3 DNA is TGTGCCAGCAGTTACGGCGGACAGAACTACAATGAGCAGTTCTTC.

This clonotype occurred many times. This chain connects TRBV5-1 to TRBJ1-2, with 11 bases aligning to TRBD1. Germline V gene lookup returns CDR1 SGHRS and CDR2 YFSETQ. The CDR3 spans 16 residues. V dropped 4 bases and J dropped 8; count of bases not matched to a gene: 13. The CDR3 coding sequence is TGCGCCAGCAGCAAATCCCTGGACAGGGGGCTTGAGGGCTACACCTTC. Residues: CASSKSLDRGLEGYTF.

This clonotype has just a few counts. The DNA of the CDR3 is TGTGCCAGCAGCTGGACAGGGGTTTACGAGCAGTACTTC. Translating gives CASSWTGVYEQYF. The chain carries TRBV28 and TRBJ2-7, with 9 bases that match TRBD1. Unmatched junction bases numbered 4, after V lost 6 bases and J lost 4 bases. The CDR3 runs to 13 residues. Germline CDR1 and CDR2: MDHEN and SYDVKM.

The chain links TRBV7-9 to TRBJ2-5, with a tentative D call TRBD2 (5 bases). This CDR3 has 16 residues. CDR1 and CDR2 (germline): SEHNR, FQNEAQ (reference sequence). V was clipped by 5 bases and J by 5 bases, with 21 bases between them. Written as DNA, the CDR3 is TGTGCCAGCAGCGCCGCGGGTCCTTTGTTTTCGGAGACCCAGTACTTC. It encodes CASSAAGPLFSETQYF.

This clonotype appeared many times. The chain links TRBV12-3 or TRBV12-4 to TRBJ1-2; D is uncertain. V was pared by 4 bases and J by 0 bases, with 9 bases between. This CDR3 comprises 14 residues. CDR3 in amino acids: CASSSGLANYGYTF. In DNA form, the CDR3 reads TGTGCCAGCAGTTCGGGGTTAGCTAACTATGGCTACACCTTC.

This clonotype was detected ten times or more. The chain uses TRBV27 and TRBJ1-2, with D unclear. The CDR3 covers 13 residues. Germline CDR1 reads MNHEY; CDR2 reads SMNVEV (reference sequence). Trimming left V 6 bases short and J 5 bases short, with 13 bases between. The CDR3 is CASSDIPGYGYTF. Here the CDR3 DNA reads TGTGCCAGCAGCGACATCCCGGGATATGGCTACACCTTC.

The count of this clonotype is one. Possible read error: a much larger clone is one base away. The chain employs TRBV6-1 and TRBJ1-5, with a weak D call TRBD1 (6 bases). The germline gives CDR1 MNHNS, CDR2 SASEGT. The CDR3 runs 15 residues. For the CDR3, the DNA is TGTGCCGGCAGCCCCGTGGGGGGGGCGTATCAGCCCCAGCATTTT. Encoded protein: CAGSPVGGAYQPQHF.

The chain has TRBV20-1 and TRBJ1-4; TRBD1 is a possible D gene (6 bases). CDR1 is DFQATT, CDR2 SNEGSKA, per germline (reference sequence). The CDR3 covers 14 residues. Trimming stripped 0 bases from V and 6 bases from J, with 11 bases between. CDR3 amino acids: CSARDSGGDEKLFF. The CDR3 nucleotides read TGCAGTGCTAGAGATAGCGGGGGCGATGAAAAACTGTTTTTT.